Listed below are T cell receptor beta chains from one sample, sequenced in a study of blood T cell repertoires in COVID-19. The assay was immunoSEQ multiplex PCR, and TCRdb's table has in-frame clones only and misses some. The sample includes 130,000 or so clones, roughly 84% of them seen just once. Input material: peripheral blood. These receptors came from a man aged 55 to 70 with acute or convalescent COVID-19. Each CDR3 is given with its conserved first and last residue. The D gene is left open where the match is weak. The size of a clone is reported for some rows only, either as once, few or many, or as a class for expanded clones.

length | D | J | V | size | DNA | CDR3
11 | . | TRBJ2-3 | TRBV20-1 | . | TGCAGTGCTAGACATTTAGATACGCAGTATTTT | CSARHLDTQYF
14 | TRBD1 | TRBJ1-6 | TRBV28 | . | TGTGCCAGTAAAGCGAACAGGGGTAATTCACCCCTCCACTTT | CASKANRGNSPLHF
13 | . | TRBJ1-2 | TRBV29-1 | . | TGCAGCTTTGGGGGCGATCCCAACTATGGCTACACCTTC | CSFGGDPNYGYTF
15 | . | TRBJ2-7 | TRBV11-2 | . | TGTGCCAGCAGCTTAGATAAAGGGAGAAGCTACGAGCAGTACTTC | CASSLDKGRSYEQYF
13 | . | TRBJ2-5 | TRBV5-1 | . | TGCGCCAGCAGCTTGAGACAGCAAGAGACCCAGTACTTC | CASSLRQQETQYF
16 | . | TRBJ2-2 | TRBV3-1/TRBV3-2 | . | TGTGCCAGCAGTCGATCGTTCGCGGCGAACACCGGGGAGCTGTTTTTT | CASSRSFAANTGELFF
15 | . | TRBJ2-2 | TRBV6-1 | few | TGTGCCAGCAGTGAAGCAGATAGGGGCCCCGGGGAGCTGTTTTTT | CASSEADRGPGELFF
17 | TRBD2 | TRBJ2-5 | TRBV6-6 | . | TGTGCCAGCAGCCGAATTGATACTAGCGGCATCCAAGAGACCCAGTACTTC | CASSRIDTSGIQETQYF
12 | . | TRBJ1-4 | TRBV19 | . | TGTGCCAGTAGTGGGGACTGGGAAAAACTGTTTTTT | CASSGDWEKLFF
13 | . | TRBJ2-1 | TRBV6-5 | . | TGTGCCAGCAGTTACTCTCCAGCGTTGGAGCAGTTCTTC | CASSYSPALEQFF
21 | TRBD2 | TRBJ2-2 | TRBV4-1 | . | TGCGCCAGCAGCCAGCCGTTTACGGGACTAGCGGGGCTTTCTAACACCGGGGAGCTGTTTTTT | CASSQPFTGLAGLSNTGELFF
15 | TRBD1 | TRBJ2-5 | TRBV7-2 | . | TGTGCCAGCCAACGGACAGGGATCGCCCAAGAGACCCAGTACTTC | CASQRTGIAQETQYF
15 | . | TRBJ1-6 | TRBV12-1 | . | TGTGCCAGCAGCTGGGGGGAGTCCTATAATTCACCCCTCCACTTT | CASSWGESYNSPLHF
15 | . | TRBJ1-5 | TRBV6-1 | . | TGTGCCAGCAGTGAACTCCGAACGGAGAATCAGCCCCAGCATTTT | CASSELRTENQPQHF
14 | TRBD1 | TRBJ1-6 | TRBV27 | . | TGTGCCAGCAGACAGGGACAGGCTGCGTCACCCCTCCACTTT | CASRQGQAASPLHF
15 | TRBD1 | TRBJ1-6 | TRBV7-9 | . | TGTGCCAGCAGCCCCGGGGCAGGGGGTGATTCACCCCTCCACTTT | CASSPGAGGDSPLHF
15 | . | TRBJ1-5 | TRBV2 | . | TGTGCCAGCAAGGACAATTCATATAGCAATCAGCCCCAGCATTTT | CASKDNSYSNQPQHF
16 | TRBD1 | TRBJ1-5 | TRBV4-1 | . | TGCGCCAGCAGCCACGCCGGGACAGGGACGTTTCAGCCCCAGCATTTT | CASSHAGTGTFQPQHF
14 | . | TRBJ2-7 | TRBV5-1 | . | TGCGCCAGCAGCTTGGGGCAGGGGAATCGCGAGCAGTACTTC | CASSLGQGNREQYF
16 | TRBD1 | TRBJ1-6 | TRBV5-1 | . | TGCGCCAGCAGCTTGGAGAGACAGGGAGTTGGGTCACCCCTCCACTTT | CASSLERQGVGSPLHF
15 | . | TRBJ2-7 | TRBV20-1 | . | TGCAGTGCTAGTGGGGGCTCGGATAGCTCCTACGAGCAGTACTTC | CSASGGSDSSYEQYF
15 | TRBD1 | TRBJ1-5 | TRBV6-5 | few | TGTGCCACATTCCAGGGGGCTGGGGGCAATCAGCCCCAGCATTTT | CATFQGAGGNQPQHF
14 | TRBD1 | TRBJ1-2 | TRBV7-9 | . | TGTGCCAGCAGCTTTGGACAGGGATCCGATGGCTACACCTTC | CASSFGQGSDGYTF
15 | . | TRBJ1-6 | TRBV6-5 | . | TGTGCCAGCAGTTACTTGAATCAGGGAGGTTCACCCCTCCACTTT | CASSYLNQGGSPLHF
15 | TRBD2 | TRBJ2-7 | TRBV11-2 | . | TGTGCCAGCAGCACCCCGGGACTACCCTCCTACGAGCAGTACTTC | CASSTPGLPSYEQYF
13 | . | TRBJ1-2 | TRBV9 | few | TGTGCCAGTTCCGGAGCCATAATTCATGGCTACACCTTC | CASSGAIIHGYTF
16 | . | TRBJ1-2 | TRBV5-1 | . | TGCGCCAGCAAGGAGGGCGTCGTCCTTAGCGGCTATGGCTACACCTTC | CASKEGVVLSGYGYTF
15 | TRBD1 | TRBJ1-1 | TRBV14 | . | TGTGCCAGCAGCCACTTGACAGGGGGCATTACTGAAGCTTTCTTT | CASSHLTGGITEAFF
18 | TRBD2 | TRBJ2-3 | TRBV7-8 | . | TGTGCCAGCAGCTTAGGTTTTTCGCGGGAGTCTGGCACAGATACGCAGTATTTT | CASSLGFSRESGTDTQYF
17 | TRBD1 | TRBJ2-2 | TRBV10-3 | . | TGTGCCATCAGTCCTACCGGGACAGGGGGCAACACCGGGGAGCTGTTTTTT | CAISPTGTGGNTGELFF
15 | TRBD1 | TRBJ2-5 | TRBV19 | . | TGTGCCAGTAGTACCTCCGGACAGGGATTCGAGACCCAGTACTTC | CASSTSGQGFETQYF
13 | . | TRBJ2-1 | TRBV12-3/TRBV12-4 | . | TGTGCCAGCAGATACAACGAGGCCTCCCGGGAGTTCTTC | CASRYNEASREFF
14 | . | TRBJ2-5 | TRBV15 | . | TGTGCCACCAGCAGAGAAGGACAGAAGGGGGCCCAGTACTTC | CATSREGQKGAQYF
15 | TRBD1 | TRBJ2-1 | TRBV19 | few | TGTGCCAGTAGTATAGGGGACAGGGACAACAATGAGCAGTTCTTC | CASSIGDRDNNEQFF
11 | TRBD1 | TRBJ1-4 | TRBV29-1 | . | TGCAGCGGACAGGGTAATGAAAAACTGTTTTTT | CSGQGNEKLFF
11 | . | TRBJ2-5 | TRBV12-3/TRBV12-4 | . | TGTGCCAGCAGCGTTGAAGAGACCCAGTACTTC | CASSVEETQYF
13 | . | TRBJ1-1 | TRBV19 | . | TGTGCCAGTAGTTACGGCAGGGGCACTGAAGCTTTCTTT | CASSYGRGTEAFF
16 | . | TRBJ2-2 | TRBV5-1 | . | TGCGCCAGCAGCCCCGGCCGGGGTGCGAACACCGGGGAGCTGTTTTTT | CASSPGRGANTGELFF
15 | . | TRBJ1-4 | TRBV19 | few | TGTGCCAGTAGGATGACAGCAGCAACTAATGAAAAACTGTTTTTT | CASRMTAATNEKLFF
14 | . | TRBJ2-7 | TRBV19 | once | TGTGCCAGTAGTATTAGTCTAAACTCCTACGAGCAGTACTTC | CASSISLNSYEQYF
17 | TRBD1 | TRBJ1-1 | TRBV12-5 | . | TGTGCTAGTGGTTTGGTACCCACAGGGGGTATTGTACTCGAAGCTTTCTTT | CASGLVPTGGIVLEAFF
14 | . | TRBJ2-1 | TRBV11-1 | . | TGTGCCAGCAGCTTAGCGGGAGTCCACAATGAGCAGTTCTTC | CASSLAGVHNEQFF
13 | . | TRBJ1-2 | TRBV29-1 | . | TGCAGCGTTGATGCCGATGACTTCTATGGCTACACCTTC | CSVDADDFYGYTF
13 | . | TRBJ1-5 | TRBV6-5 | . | TGTGCCAGCAGTTACTTTAGGGGGCAGCCCCAGCATTTT | CASSYFRGQPQHF
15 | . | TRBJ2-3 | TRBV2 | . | TGTGCCAGCAGCGCACTTGGGACACCTACAGATACGCAGTATTTT | CASSALGTPTDTQYF
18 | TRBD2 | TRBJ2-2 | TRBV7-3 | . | TGTGCCAGCAGCCCCAATGGGCTAGCGGGAGGGCTCACCGGGGAGCTGTTTTTT | CASSPNGLAGGLTGELFF
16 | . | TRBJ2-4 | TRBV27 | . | TGTGCCAGCAGTTCTTCTACTACAGGGACCAAAAACATTCAGTACTTC | CASSSSTTGTKNIQYF
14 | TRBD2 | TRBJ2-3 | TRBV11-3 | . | TGTGCCAGCAAGCGGGGGCCCAGCACAGATACGCAGTATTTT | CASKRGPSTDTQYF
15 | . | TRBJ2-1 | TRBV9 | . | TGTGCCAGCAGCGTGAACCCCAGTCCCCCACATGAGCAGTTCTTC | CASSVNPSPPHEQFF
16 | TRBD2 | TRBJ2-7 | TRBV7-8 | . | TGTGCCAGCAGCGAGGGACTAGCGGGAGTGCCCTACGAGCAGTACTTC | CASSEGLAGVPYEQYF
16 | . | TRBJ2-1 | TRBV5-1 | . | TGCGCCAGCAGCTTACGGACCGGGAACCTCGGGAATGAGCAGTTCTTC | CASSLRTGNLGNEQFF
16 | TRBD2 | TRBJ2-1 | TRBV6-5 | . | TGTGCCAGCAGTTACTCCACTAGCGGGCCTAACAATGAGCAGTTCTTC | CASSYSTSGPNNEQFF
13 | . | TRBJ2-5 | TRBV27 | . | TGTGCCAGCAGTCGGACATACCAAGAGACCCAGTACTTC | CASSRTYQETQYF